This T cell receptor beta chain derives from a study of response to subunit inactivated influenza vaccine. V was trimmed by 3 bases and J by 4 bases, leaving 19 bases between them. Germline assignment: CDR1 MNHEY and CDR2 SVGEGT. The CDR3 is 17 amino acids. Regarding the study as a whole: Researchers suggested that each seasonal influenza vaccination recruits few new T cells.

The sample holds many counts of this clonotype. Its antigen is not known. TCRdb analysed the RT-PCR reads with MiXCR anew, one entry per CDR3 protein. The table lists roughly 790,000 distinct CDR3 sequences, approximately 22% of them singletons, with 9.5% to 13% in the top ten. Specimen: PBMCs from blood, collected about 5 days after vaccination. The V gene is TRBV6-2 or TRBV6-3, the J gene TRBJ2-1; D gene unclear. This clonotype originated in a man aged 45-60 years who received an inactivated influenza vaccine. The CDR3 nucleotides are TGTGCCAGCAGTTATTCGCCTTTGGGCGGCCTTTACAATGAGCAGTTCTTC. Translated: CASSYSPLGGLYNEQFF.